The following is a T cell receptor beta chain sequence with its context. Its cognate antigen is unknown. Here immunoSEQ multiplex PCR was the method, and the copy in TCRdb shows in-frame clones only, minus some. Counted here are tens of thousands of clones, around 80% occurring once; the ten biggest clones make up approximately 5%. The sample originates from a study of OX40 agonist ivuxolimab in advanced cancers. Study results and caveats: Relative to CD4+ cells, CD8+ T cells on average had more expanded clones.

This TCR was sampled from an adult with an advanced solid tumor such as melanoma, head and neck, liver or kidney cancer. Sequenced here: CD4+ or CD8+ T cells sorted from blood, sampled in a trial of the OX40 agonist ivuxolimab.

CDR3: CASSSTRQASTDTQYF. CDR3 DNA: TGTGCCAGCAGTTCCACCCGACAGGCTAGCACAGATACGCAGTATTTT. The chain uses TRBV6-5 and TRBJ2-3; maybe TRBD1 (6 bases). V lost 4 bases, J lost 0 bases, and 14 bases lay in between. The CDR3 covers 16 residues. The V gene's germline CDR1 is MNHEY and CDR2 SVGAGI.